This is a list of T cell receptor beta chains from one sample in a study of CD8 T cells in Susac syndrome. Each CDR3 protein is one row after TCRdb ran MiXCR on the immunoSEQ multiplex PCR reads. Here the sample spans 100,000 to 150,000 distinct CDR3 sequences, around 95% being singletons. The sample comprised CD4+ T cells from PBMCs. These receptors all come from a human donor in good health. CDR3s include the opening cysteine and the closing phenylalanine or tryptophan. The order of the fields is clone size, D gene, J gene, V gene, CDR3 protein, CDR3 DNA. The D gene is left open where the match is weak. The size entry is marked missing in some rows and otherwise reads once, few, many or a size class.

abundance: -; d_gene: -; j_gene: TRBJ2-6; v_gene: TRBV27; CDR3aa: CASSLKRAGESGANVLTF; CDR3nt: TGTGCCAGCAGTTTAAAAAGGGCCGGGGAGTCTGGGGCCAACGTCCTGACTTTC
abundance: -; d_gene: TRBD2; j_gene: TRBJ2-7; v_gene: TRBV12-3/TRBV12-4; CDR3aa: CASSLKRGDSYEQYF; CDR3nt: TGTGCCAGCAGTTTGAAGCGGGGGGACTCCTACGAGCAGTACTTC
abundance: -; d_gene: -; j_gene: TRBJ2-5; v_gene: TRBV7-2; CDR3aa: CASSWGGETQYF; CDR3nt: TGTGCCAGCAGCTGGGGTGGGGAGACCCAGTACTTC
abundance: -; d_gene: -; j_gene: TRBJ2-7; v_gene: TRBV2; CDR3aa: CASQWPSANFPGSYYEQYF; CDR3nt: TGTGCCAGCCAATGGCCATCAGCCAACTTTCCGGGGTCATACTACGAGCAGTACTTC
abundance: -; d_gene: -; j_gene: TRBJ2-3; v_gene: TRBV5-1; CDR3aa: CASSHGGGDTQYF; CDR3nt: TGCGCCAGCAGCCACGGAGGGGGAGATACGCAGTATTTT
abundance: -; d_gene: -; j_gene: TRBJ1-1; v_gene: TRBV5-6; CDR3aa: CASSPLAGDAFF; CDR3nt: TGTGCCAGCAGCCCCCTGGCGGGAGACGCTTTCTTT
abundance: -; d_gene: -; j_gene: TRBJ2-5; v_gene: TRBV7-2; CDR3aa: CASSAGTSKTQYF; CDR3nt: TGTGCCAGCAGCGCCGGGACATCGAAGACCCAGTACTTC
abundance: -; d_gene: TRBD1; j_gene: TRBJ2-7; v_gene: TRBV6-1; CDR3aa: CATSRDRVSGSYEQYF; CDR3nt: TGTGCCACCTCCCGGGACAGGGTTTCGGGAAGCTACGAGCAGTACTTC
abundance: -; d_gene: -; j_gene: TRBJ2-2; v_gene: TRBV7-6; CDR3aa: CASSSPLGELFF; CDR3nt: TGTGCCAGCAGCTCTCCCCTAGGGGAGCTGTTTTTT
abundance: once; d_gene: -; j_gene: TRBJ2-1; v_gene: TRBV5-1; CDR3aa: CASSLRQLSYNEQFF; CDR3nt: TGCGCCAGCAGCCTGAGACAGCTCTCCTACAATGAGCAGTTCTTC
abundance: once; d_gene: TRBD1; j_gene: TRBJ1-2; v_gene: TRBV20-1; CDR3aa: CSGTGSHNYGYTF; CDR3nt: TGCAGCGGGACAGGAAGTCATAACTATGGCTACACCTTC
abundance: -; d_gene: TRBD1; j_gene: TRBJ1-4; v_gene: TRBV5-1; CDR3aa: CASSLGTGYEKLFF; CDR3nt: TGCGCCAGCAGCTTAGGGACAGGGTACGAAAAACTGTTTTTT
abundance: -; d_gene: -; j_gene: TRBJ2-1; v_gene: TRBV20-1; CDR3aa: CSASRPNSYNEQFF; CDR3nt: TGCAGTGCTAGTCGGCCCAATTCCTACAATGAGCAGTTCTTC
abundance: -; d_gene: -; j_gene: TRBJ2-3; v_gene: TRBV5-6; CDR3aa: CASNQAGRTPDTQYF; CDR3nt: TGTGCCAGCAACCAGGCCGGACGGACACCAGATACGCAGTATTTT
abundance: -; d_gene: TRBD2; j_gene: TRBJ2-2; v_gene: TRBV29-1; CDR3aa: CSVGLAANTGELFF; CDR3nt: TGCAGCGTTGGACTAGCGGCGAACACCGGGGAGCTGTTTTTT
abundance: -; d_gene: -; j_gene: TRBJ1-2; v_gene: TRBV15; CDR3aa: CATSSRVSSGYGYTF; CDR3nt: TGTGCCACCAGCAGTCGAGTTAGCAGCGGCTATGGCTACACCTTC
abundance: -; d_gene: -; j_gene: TRBJ2-7; v_gene: TRBV5-1; CDR3aa: CASSLVGNYEQYF; CDR3nt: TGCGCCAGCAGCTTGGTGGGCAACTACGAGCAGTACTTC
abundance: -; d_gene: -; j_gene: TRBJ2-3; v_gene: TRBV7-9; CDR3aa: CASSPGGGFSLDTQYF; CDR3nt: TGTGCCAGCAGCCCGGGTGGGGGATTTAGTTTGGATACGCAGTATTTT
abundance: -; d_gene: -; j_gene: TRBJ1-5; v_gene: TRBV20-1; CDR3aa: CSARPGWDSNQPQHF; CDR3nt: TGCAGTGCTAGGCCCGGATGGGATAGCAATCAGCCCCAGCATTTT
abundance: -; d_gene: -; j_gene: TRBJ1-2; v_gene: TRBV9; CDR3aa: CASSVEGQNYGYTF; CDR3nt: TGTGCCAGCAGCGTAGAAGGACAGAACTATGGCTACACCTTC
abundance: -; d_gene: TRBD2; j_gene: TRBJ2-7; v_gene: TRBV7-8; CDR3aa: CASSPSLAGGYEQYF; CDR3nt: TGTGCCAGCAGCCCCTCCTTAGCGGGAGGCTACGAGCAGTACTTC
abundance: -; d_gene: -; j_gene: TRBJ2-5; v_gene: TRBV14; CDR3aa: CASSQDRGQVPYF; CDR3nt: TGTGCCAGCAGCCAAGATCGGGGGCAGGTACCCTACTTC
abundance: -; d_gene: TRBD1; j_gene: TRBJ1-2; v_gene: TRBV7-2; CDR3aa: CASSLVRGQGYTF; CDR3nt: TGTGCCAGCAGCTTAGTTAGGGGGCAGGGCTACACCTTC
abundance: -; d_gene: TRBD1; j_gene: TRBJ1-1; v_gene: TRBV18; CDR3aa: CASSPGTGVWATEAFF; CDR3nt: TGTGCCAGCTCACCCGGGACAGGGGTCTGGGCCACTGAAGCTTTCTTT
abundance: -; d_gene: -; j_gene: TRBJ2-5; v_gene: TRBV5-1; CDR3aa: CASSFGVTAETQYF; CDR3nt: TGCGCCAGCAGCTTCGGCGTTACGGCGGAGACCCAGTACTTC
abundance: -; d_gene: TRBD1; j_gene: TRBJ1-2; v_gene: TRBV12-3/TRBV12-4; CDR3aa: CASSRTGWNGYTF; CDR3nt: TGTGCCAGCAGTCGGACAGGGTGGAATGGCTACACCTTC
abundance: -; d_gene: -; j_gene: TRBJ2-1; v_gene: TRBV30; CDR3aa: CAWNRLEGNEQFF; CDR3nt: TGTGCCTGGAACCGACTAGAGGGCAATGAGCAGTTCTTC
abundance: -; d_gene: TRBD1; j_gene: TRBJ2-2; v_gene: TRBV2; CDR3aa: CASRQWTGLNTGELFF; CDR3nt: TGTGCCAGCAGACAATGGACAGGTCTGAACACCGGGGAGCTGTTTTTT